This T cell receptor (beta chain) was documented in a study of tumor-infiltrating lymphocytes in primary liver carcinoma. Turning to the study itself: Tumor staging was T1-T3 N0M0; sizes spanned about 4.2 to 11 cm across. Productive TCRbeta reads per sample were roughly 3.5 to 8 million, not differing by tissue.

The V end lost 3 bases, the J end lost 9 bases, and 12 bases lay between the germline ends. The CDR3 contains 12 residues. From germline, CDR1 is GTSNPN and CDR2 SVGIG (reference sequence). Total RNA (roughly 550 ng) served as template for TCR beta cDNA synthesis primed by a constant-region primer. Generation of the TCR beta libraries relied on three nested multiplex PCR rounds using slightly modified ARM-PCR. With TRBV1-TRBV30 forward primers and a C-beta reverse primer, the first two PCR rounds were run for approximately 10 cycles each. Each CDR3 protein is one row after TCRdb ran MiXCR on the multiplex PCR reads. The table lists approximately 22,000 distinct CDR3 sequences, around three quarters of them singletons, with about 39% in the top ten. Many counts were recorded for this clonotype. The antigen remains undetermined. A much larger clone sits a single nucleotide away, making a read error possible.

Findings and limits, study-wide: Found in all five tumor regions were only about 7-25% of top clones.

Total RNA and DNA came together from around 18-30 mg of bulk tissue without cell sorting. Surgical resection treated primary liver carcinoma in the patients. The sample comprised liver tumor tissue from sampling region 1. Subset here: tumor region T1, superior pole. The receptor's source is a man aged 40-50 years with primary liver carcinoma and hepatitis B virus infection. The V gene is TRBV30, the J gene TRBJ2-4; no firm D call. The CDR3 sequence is CAWSPTGGIQYF. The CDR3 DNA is TGTGCCTGGAGCCCCACCGGCGGCATTCAGTACTTC.